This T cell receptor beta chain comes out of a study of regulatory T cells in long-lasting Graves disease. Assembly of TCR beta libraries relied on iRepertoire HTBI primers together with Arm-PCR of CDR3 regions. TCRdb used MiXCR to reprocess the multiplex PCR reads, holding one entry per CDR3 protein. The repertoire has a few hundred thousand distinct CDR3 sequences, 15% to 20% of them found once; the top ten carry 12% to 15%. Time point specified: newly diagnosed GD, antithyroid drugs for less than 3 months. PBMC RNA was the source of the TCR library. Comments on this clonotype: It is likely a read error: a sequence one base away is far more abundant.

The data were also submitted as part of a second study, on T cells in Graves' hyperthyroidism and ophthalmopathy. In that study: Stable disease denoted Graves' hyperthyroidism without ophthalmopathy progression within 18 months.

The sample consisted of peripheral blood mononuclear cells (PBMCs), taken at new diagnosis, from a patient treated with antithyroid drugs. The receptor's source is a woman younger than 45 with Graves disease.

The CDR3 region has the DNA TGCGCCAGCAGTATTGGGGTAGTGGGGGTAGAGACCCAGTACTTC. This encodes CASSIGVVGVETQYF. The genes are TRBV10-2 and TRBJ2-1, with D possibly called TRBD1 or TRBD2 (5 bases each). Near its end, the DNA agrees better with TRBJ2-5, so the J call may be wrong. Per germline, CDR1 WSHSY and CDR2 SAAADI. The CDR3 covers 15 residues.